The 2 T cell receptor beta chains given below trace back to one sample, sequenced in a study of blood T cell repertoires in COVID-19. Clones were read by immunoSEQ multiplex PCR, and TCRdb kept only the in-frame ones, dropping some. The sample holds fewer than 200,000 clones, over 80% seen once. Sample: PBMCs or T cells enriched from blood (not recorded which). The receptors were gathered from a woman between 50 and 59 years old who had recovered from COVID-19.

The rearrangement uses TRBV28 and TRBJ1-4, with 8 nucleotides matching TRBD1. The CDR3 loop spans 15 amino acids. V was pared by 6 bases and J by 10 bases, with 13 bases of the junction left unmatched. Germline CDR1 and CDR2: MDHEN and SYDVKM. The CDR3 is CASRPQTGGAGKLFF. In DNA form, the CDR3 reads TGTGCCAGCAGACCCCAAACAGGGGGGGCAGGAAAACTGTTTTTT. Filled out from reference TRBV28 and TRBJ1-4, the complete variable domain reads DVKVTQSSRYLVKRTGEKVFLECVQDMDHENMFWYRQDPGLGLRLIYFSYDVKMKEKGDIPEGYSVSREKKERFSLILESASTNQTSMYLCASRPQTGGAGKLFFGSGTQLSVL.

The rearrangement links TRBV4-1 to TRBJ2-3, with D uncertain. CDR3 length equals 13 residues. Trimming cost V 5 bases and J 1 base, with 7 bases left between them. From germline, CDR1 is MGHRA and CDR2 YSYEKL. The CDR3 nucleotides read TGCGCCAGCAGCTATCAGGGCACAGATACGCAGTATTTT. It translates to CASSYQGTDTQYF.